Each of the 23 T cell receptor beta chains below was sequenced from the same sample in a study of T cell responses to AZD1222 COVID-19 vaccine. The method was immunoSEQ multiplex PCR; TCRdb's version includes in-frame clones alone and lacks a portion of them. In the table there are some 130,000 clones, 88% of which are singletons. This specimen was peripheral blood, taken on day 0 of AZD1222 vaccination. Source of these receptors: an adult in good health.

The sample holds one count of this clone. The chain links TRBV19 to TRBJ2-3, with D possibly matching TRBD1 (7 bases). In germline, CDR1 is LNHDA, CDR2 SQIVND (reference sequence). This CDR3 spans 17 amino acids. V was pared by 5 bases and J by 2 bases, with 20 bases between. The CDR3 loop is CASSPRGAGGPTDTQYF. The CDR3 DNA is TGTGCCAGTAGTCCGCGGGGCGCAGGGGGGCCCACAGATACGCAGTATTTT. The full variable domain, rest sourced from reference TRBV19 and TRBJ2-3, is DGGITQSPKYLFRKEGQNVTLSCEQNLNHDAMYWYRQDPGQGLRLIYYSQIVNDFQKGDIAEGYSVSREKKESFPLTVTSAQKNPTAFYLCASSPRGAGGPTDTQYFGPGTRLTVL.

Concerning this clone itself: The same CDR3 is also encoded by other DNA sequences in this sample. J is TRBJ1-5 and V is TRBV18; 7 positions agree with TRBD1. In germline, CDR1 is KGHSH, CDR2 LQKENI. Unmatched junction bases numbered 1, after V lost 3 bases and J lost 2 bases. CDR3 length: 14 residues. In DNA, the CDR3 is TGTGCCAGCTCACCCGGACAGGGCAATCAGCCCCAGCATTTT. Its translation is CASSPGQGNQPQHF.

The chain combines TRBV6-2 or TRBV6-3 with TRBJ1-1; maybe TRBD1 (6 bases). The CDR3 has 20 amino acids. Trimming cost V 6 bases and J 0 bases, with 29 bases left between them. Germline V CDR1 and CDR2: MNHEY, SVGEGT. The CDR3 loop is CASSDLGVFSSGALNTEAFF. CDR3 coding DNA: TGTGCCAGCAGCGACTTGGGGGTTTTTTCGTCAGGGGCGTTGAACACTGAAGCTTTCTTT.

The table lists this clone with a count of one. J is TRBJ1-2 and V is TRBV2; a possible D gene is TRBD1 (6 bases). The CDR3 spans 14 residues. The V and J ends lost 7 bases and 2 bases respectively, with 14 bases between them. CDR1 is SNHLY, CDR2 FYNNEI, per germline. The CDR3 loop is CASTYRQANYGYTF. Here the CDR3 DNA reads TGTGCCAGCACCTACCGACAGGCGAACTATGGCTACACCTTC.

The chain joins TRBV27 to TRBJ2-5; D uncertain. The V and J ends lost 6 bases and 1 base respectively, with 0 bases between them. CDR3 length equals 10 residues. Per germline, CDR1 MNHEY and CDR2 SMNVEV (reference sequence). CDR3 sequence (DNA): TGTGCCAGCAGCCAAGAGACCCAGTACTTC. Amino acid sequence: CASSQETQYF.

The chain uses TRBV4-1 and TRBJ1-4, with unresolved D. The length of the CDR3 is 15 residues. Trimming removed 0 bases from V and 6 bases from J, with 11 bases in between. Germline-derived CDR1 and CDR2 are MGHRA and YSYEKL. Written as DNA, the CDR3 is TGCGCCAGCAGCCAAGAAGGTACGGGTGATGAAAAACTGTTTTTT. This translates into CASSQEGTGDEKLFF.

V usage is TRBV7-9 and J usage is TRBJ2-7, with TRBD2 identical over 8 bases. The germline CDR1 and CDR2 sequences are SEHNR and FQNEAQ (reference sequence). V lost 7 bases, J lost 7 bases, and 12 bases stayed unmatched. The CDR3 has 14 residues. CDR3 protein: CASTSLAALGEQYF. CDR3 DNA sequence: TGTGCCAGCACCTCACTAGCGGCCCTAGGGGAGCAGTACTTC.

The CDR3 sequence: CASSQIPLTQETQYF. In nucleotides, the CDR3 is TGTGCCAGCAGCCAAATACCCCTAACCCAAGAGACCCAGTACTTC. The V gene is TRBV3-1 (or the pseudogene TRBV3-2), the J gene TRBJ2-5; no firm D call. The CDR3 is 15 amino acids. Germline CDR1 reads LGHDT; CDR2 reads YNNKEL (reference sequence). V was cut by 2 bases and J by 1 base, with 11 bases left in between.

CDR3 sequence: CAISEGVGYEQYF. The CDR3 region has the DNA TGTGCCATCAGTGAGGGAGTGGGCTACGAGCAGTACTTC. The gene calls are TRBV10-3 and TRBJ2-7; D gene ambiguous. The germline gives CDR1 ENHRY, CDR2 SYGVKD. This CDR3 has 13 residues. Trimming cost V 2 bases and J 3 bases, with 8 bases left between them.

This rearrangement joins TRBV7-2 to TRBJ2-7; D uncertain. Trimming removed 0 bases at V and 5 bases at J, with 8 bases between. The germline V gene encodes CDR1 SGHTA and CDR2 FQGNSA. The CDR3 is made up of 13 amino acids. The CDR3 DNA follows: TGTGCCAGCAGCTTAGCGGCGGTCCACGAGCAGTACTTC. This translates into CASSLAAVHEQYF.

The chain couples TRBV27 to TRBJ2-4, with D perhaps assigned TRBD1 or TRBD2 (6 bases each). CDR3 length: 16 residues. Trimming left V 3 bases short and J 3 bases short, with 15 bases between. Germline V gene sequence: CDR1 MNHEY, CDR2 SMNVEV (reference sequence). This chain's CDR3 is CASSFGPGGGKNIQYF. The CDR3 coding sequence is TGTGCCAGCAGTTTTGGGCCAGGAGGGGGCAAAAACATTCAGTACTTC.

CDR3 amino acids: CASSQNFISNSPLHF. CDR3 in DNA: TGTGCCAGCAGCCAAAATTTTATATCTAATTCACCCCTCCACTTT. This chain uses TRBV14 with TRBJ1-6; D gene ambiguous. Germline V CDR1 and CDR2: SGHDN, FVKESK. The CDR3 spans 15 residues. Trimming removed 2 bases from V and 6 bases from J, with 11 bases in between.

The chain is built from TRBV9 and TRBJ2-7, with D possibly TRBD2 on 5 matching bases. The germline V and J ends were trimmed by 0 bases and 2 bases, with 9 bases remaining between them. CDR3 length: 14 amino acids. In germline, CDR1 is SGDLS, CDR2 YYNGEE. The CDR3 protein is CASSVEPGTYEQYF. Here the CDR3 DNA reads TGTGCCAGCAGCGTAGAGCCGGGGACCTACGAGCAGTACTTC.

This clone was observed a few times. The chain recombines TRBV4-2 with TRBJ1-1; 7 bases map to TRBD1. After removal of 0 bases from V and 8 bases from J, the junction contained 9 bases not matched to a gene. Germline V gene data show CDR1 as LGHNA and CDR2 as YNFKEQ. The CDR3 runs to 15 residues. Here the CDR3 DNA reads TGTGCCAGCAGCCAAGAACCTGGGACAGAACACGAAGCTTTCTTT. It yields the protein CASSQEPGTEHEAFF.

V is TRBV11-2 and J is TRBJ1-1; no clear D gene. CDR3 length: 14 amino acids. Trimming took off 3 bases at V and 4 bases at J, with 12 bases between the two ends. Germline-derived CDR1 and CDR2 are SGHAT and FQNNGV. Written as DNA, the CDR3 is TGTGCCAGCAGCTTCGACCCGGCGTCCACTGAAGCTTTCTTT. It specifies CASSFDPASTEAFF.

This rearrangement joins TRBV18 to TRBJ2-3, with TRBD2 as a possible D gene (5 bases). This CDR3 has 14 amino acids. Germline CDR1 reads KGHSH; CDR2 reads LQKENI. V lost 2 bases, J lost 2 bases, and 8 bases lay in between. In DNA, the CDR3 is TGTGCCAGCTCACCAACGGACTCCACAGATACGCAGTATTTT. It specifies CASSPTDSTDTQYF. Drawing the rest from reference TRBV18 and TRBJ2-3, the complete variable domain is NAGVMQNPRHLVRRRGQEARLRCSPMKGHSHVYWYRQLPEEGLKFMVYLQKENIIDESGMPKERFSAEFPKEGPSILRIQQVVRGDSAAYFCASSPTDSTDTQYFGPGTRLTVL.

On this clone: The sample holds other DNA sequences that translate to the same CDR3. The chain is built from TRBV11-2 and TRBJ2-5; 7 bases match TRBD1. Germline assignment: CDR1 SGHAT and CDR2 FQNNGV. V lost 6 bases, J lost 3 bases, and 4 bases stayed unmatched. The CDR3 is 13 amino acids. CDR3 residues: CASSFTGEETQYF. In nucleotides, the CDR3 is TGTGCCAGCAGTTTTACAGGGGAAGAGACCCAGTACTTC.

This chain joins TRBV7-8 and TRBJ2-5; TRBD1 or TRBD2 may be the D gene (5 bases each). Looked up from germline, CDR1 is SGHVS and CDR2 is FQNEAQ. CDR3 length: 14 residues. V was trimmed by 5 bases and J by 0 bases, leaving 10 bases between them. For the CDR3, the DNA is TGTGCCAGCAGCCGAGGGGCGGACCAAGAGACCCAGTACTTC. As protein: CASSRGADQETQYF.

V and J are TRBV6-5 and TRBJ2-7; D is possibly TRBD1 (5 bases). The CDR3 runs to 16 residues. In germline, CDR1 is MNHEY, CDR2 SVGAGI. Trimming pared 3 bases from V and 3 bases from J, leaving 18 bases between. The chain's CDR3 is CASSYRRVGLDYEQYF. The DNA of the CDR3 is TGTGCCAGCAGTTATCGCAGGGTCGGCCTTGACTACGAGCAGTACTTC.

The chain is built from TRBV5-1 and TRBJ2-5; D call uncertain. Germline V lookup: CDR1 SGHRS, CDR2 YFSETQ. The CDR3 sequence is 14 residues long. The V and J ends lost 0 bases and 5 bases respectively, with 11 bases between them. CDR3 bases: TGCGCCAGCAGCTTGGTCGCTGACGTGGAGACCCAGTACTTC. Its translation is CASSLVADVETQYF.

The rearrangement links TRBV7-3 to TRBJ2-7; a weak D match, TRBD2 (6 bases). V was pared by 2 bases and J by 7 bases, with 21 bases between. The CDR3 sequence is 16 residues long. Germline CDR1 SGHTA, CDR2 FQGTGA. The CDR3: CASSLSPQASAGEQYF. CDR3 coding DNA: TGTGCCAGCAGCTTATCCCCCCAAGCGTCGGCGGGGGAGCAGTACTTC. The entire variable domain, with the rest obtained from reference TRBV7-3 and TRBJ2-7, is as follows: GAGVSQTPSNKVTEKGKYVELRCDPISGHTALYWYRQSLGQGPEFLIYFQGTGAADDSGLPNDRFFAVRPEGSVSTLKIQRTERGDSAVYLCASSLSPQASAGEQYFGPGTRLTVT.

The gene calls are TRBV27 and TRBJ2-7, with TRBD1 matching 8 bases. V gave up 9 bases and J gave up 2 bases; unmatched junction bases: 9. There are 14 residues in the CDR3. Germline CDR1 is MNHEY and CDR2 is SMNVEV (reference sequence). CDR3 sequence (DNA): TGTGCCAGTAAATCGGACAGGGTAACCTACGAGCAGTACTTC. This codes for CASKSDRVTYEQYF.

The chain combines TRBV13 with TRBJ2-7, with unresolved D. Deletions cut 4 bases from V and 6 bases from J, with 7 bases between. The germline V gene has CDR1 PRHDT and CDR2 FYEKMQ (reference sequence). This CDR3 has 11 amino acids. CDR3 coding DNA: TGTGCCAGCAGCTATCAATCCGAGCAGTACTTC. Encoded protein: CASSYQSEQYF.